This T cell receptor beta chain was captured by sequencing in a study of T cells in Graves' hyperthyroidism and ophthalmopathy. Turning to this clonotype: What it binds is unknown. One end of the junction fails to match germline, which may point to a read error.

In patients aged 18 to 65, hyperthyroidism was newly diagnosed, with duration under 2 months. Germline V lookup: CDR1 SEHNR, CDR2 FQNEAQ (reference sequence). This CDR3 contains 15 residues. Whole-study findings and limits: In validation, the model predicted ophthalmopathy. These predictions came a median about 6.5 months before onset. Classification by a 13 V-J model distinguished ophthalmopathy from stable hyperthyroidism. Most thyroid clonotypes with frequency above 0.001 were detected in blood.

What was amplified from RNA transcripts were TCR beta CDR3 regions. Carried out on the TCR CDR3, a first-round RT-PCR used the HTBI primer set. A single record per CDR3 protein comes from TCRdb applying MiXCR to the multiplex PCR reads. In the table there are approximately 500,000 distinct CDR3 sequences, 40% to 55% of which are singletons. The chain couples TRBV7-9 to TRBJ2-1; 9 bases map to TRBD2. The receptor's source is a woman under 30 with Graves' hyperthyroidism. Sample: peripheral blood or thyroid tissue (not recorded which). This CDR3 is CASSSRGGRGVEQLF. CDR3 coding DNA: TGTGCCAGCAGCTCCAGGGGCGGGAGGGGGGTAGAGCAGCTCTTC.